The clone carrying this T cell receptor beta chain appeared once. This CDR3 is missing its conserved last phenylalanine or tryptophan, likely due to a read error. The data were taken from a study of tumor-infiltrating lymphocytes in glioblastoma multiforme. TCR beta libraries were built from RNA through three nested multiplex PCR rounds using modified ARM-PCR. These TCRB libraries lack any described unique molecular identifiers. TCRdb passed the multiplex PCR reads through MiXCR, listing each CDR3 protein once. This table has 15,000 or so distinct CDR3 sequences, roughly 73% appearing once. CDR3 size: 14 residues. The germline gives CDR1 SGHAT, CDR2 FQNNGV.

The receptor's source is a male donor with glioblastoma. The chain combines TRBV11-2 with TRBJ2-3; 7 bases agree with TRBD2. Sequenced: brain tumor tissue. CDR3 bases: TGTGCCAGCAGTACTTTAGCGGGTGAAGATATGCAGTATTTG. This gives the protein CASSTLAGEDMQYL.